These T cell receptor beta chains were read from a single sample in a study of T cells in Graves' hyperthyroidism and ophthalmopathy. Each CDR3 protein gets one entry after TCRdb re-called the multiplex PCR reads with MiXCR. The sample lists roughly 580,000 distinct CDR3 sequences, around 13% occurring once. Sample: blood. These receptors all come from a woman aged 30 to 39 with Graves' hyperthyroidism that later progressed to Graves' ophthalmopathy. Both conserved end residues are part of each CDR3. The order of the fields is D gene, J gene, clone size, V gene, CDR3 DNA, CDR3 protein. The D gene is left open where the match is weak. Clone size, where shown, is once, few, many, or a class for clones that have expanded.

d_call: -
j_call: TRBJ1-5
clone_size: many
v_call: TRBV27
cdr3_nt: TGTGCCAGCAGTTTAAGAGAGGATCAGCCCCAGCATTTT
cdr3_aa: CASSLREDQPQHF

d_call: TRBD1
j_call: TRBJ2-7
clone_size: -
v_call: TRBV12-3/TRBV12-4
cdr3_nt: TGTGCCAGCAGTTTTCCGGGTCGACAGGGGACGTACGAGCAGTACTTC
cdr3_aa: CASSFPGRQGTYEQYF

d_call: -
j_call: TRBJ1-1
clone_size: many
v_call: TRBV12-5
cdr3_nt: TGTGCTAGTGTTCCTGTGATGACGGTAGAAGCTTTCTTT
cdr3_aa: CASVPVMTVEAFF

d_call: -
j_call: TRBJ2-6
clone_size: many
v_call: TRBV6-2/TRBV6-3
cdr3_nt: TGTGCCAGCAGTTACTCGACTTTCCGCCTCTCTGGGGCCAACGTCCTGACTTTC
cdr3_aa: CASSYSTFRLSGANVLTF

d_call: -
j_call: TRBJ1-1
clone_size: few
v_call: TRBV19
cdr3_nt: TGTGCCAGTAGTGACTCAGGGATGAACACTGAAGCTTTCTTT
cdr3_aa: CASSDSGMNTEAFF

d_call: -
j_call: TRBJ1-1
clone_size: many
v_call: TRBV7-3
cdr3_nt: TGTGCCAGCAGCTTAAGAATGGGGGAGAACACTGAAGCTTTCTTT
cdr3_aa: CASSLRMGENTEAFF

d_call: TRBD2
j_call: TRBJ2-7
clone_size: many
v_call: TRBV29-1
cdr3_nt: TGCAGCGTGGCAAGACTAGCGGGCGTCTACGAGCAGTACTTC
cdr3_aa: CSVARLAGVYEQYF

d_call: TRBD1
j_call: TRBJ2-7
clone_size: -
v_call: TRBV20-1
cdr3_nt: TGCAGTGCTAGACTGGGGACAGGGAGGTACGAGCAGTACTTC
cdr3_aa: CSARLGTGRYEQYF

d_call: -
j_call: TRBJ1-3
clone_size: -
v_call: TRBV12-3/TRBV12-4
cdr3_nt: TGTGCCAGCAGTTTCGGGCCCAGAAACACCATATATTTT
cdr3_aa: CASSFGPRNTIYF

d_call: TRBD1
j_call: TRBJ1-6
clone_size: many
v_call: TRBV30
cdr3_nt: TGTGCCTGGAACACGGGACAGGGGGCTTCACCCCTCCACTTT
cdr3_aa: CAWNTGQGASPLHF

d_call: -
j_call: TRBJ2-3
clone_size: many
v_call: TRBV28
cdr3_nt: TGTGCCAGCAGTTTTCAGGAAGGCAGAGATACGCAGTATTTT
cdr3_aa: CASSFQEGRDTQYF

d_call: -
j_call: TRBJ2-2
clone_size: many
v_call: TRBV6-1
cdr3_nt: TGTGCCAGCACGACCGGGACATTTAACACCGGGGAGCTGTTTTTT
cdr3_aa: CASTTGTFNTGELFF

d_call: -
j_call: TRBJ2-3
clone_size: few
v_call: TRBV30
cdr3_nt: TGTGCCTGGAGTCCAGGGGAAAATACGCAGTATTTT
cdr3_aa: CAWSPGENTQYF

d_call: -
j_call: TRBJ1-2
clone_size: many
v_call: TRBV3-1
cdr3_nt: TGTGCCAGCACCAAATATGGGGAGGGAGGCAACTATGGCTACACCTTC
cdr3_aa: CASTKYGEGGNYGYTF

d_call: TRBD1
j_call: TRBJ2-5
clone_size: -
v_call: TRBV7-3
cdr3_nt: TGTGCCAGCAGCATCGGACAGGGTGGGACCCAGTACTTC
cdr3_aa: CASSIGQGGTQYF

d_call: -
j_call: TRBJ1-4
clone_size: -
v_call: TRBV4-1
cdr3_nt: TGCGCCAGCAGCCAACCTCGCTGGGAGGAGGGTGAAAAACTGTTTTTT
cdr3_aa: CASSQPRWEEGEKLFF